This T cell receptor (beta chain) was recorded in a study of vaccination effects on CD4 cells after COVID-19. Study-level information: Sampling occurred a median 72 days post second dose, range 14 to 241.

Points on this clone: Its antigen is not known.

Produced via immunoSEQ multiplex PCR; TCRdb's table is partial and in-frame only. The data hold fewer than 50,000 clones, with around four fifths observed a single time. In germline, CDR1 is KGHSH, CDR2 LQKENI. V was clipped by 3 bases and J by 0 bases, with 9 bases between them. The CDR3 length is 15 residues. Before sequencing, viral peptide pools were used by the ViraFEST assay to expand antigen-specific CD4+ T cells. When 10 to 11 days of culture had elapsed, CD4+ T cells were isolated. Each person got two doses of an mRNA SARS-CoV-2 vaccine, BNT162b2 or mRNA-1273. Vaccinees lacked prior SARS-CoV-2 infection and tested negative for nucleocapsid antibodies. After approximately 2 million PBMC were placed in each well, they were cultured with around 10 IU/ml IL-2 and approximately 9.6 ug/ml peptides. Notes on the study in general: Marked clonal contraction was seen in infection- and vaccine-induced clones late after vaccination.

J is TRBJ1-3 and V is TRBV18; perhaps TRBD1 as D (5 bases). The sequenced sample was CD4+ T cells from PBMCs cultured with HCoV-NL63 spike peptides, obtained after COVID-19 vaccination. This TCR was recovered from a human donor who received a COVID-19 vaccine. Some clones in this sample may be carry-over from other donors' samples. This chain's CDR3 is CASSPQGSSGNTIYF. The CDR3, as DNA: TGTGCCAGCTCACCTCAGGGATCCTCTGGAAACACCATATATTTT.